Shown below are 28 T cell receptor beta chains from a single sample sequenced in a study of CD8 T cells in ankylosing spondylitis. TCRdb re-called the 5' RACE reads with MiXCR, one entry per CDR3 protein. The sample shows about 130,000 distinct CDR3 sequences, approximately 10% of them seen only once. The sample comprised blood, either unsorted or a sorted T cell fraction (not recorded which). The receptors shown here come from a male donor with ankylosing spondylitis or in good health (not recorded which).

Many counts were recorded for this clonotype. The chain is built from TRBV20-1 and TRBJ2-7; TRBD2 aligns across 7 bases. CDR1 is DFQATT, CDR2 SNEGSKA, per germline (reference sequence). The CDR3 runs 11 residues. J gave up 7 bases and V 5 bases, and 5 bases lay outside the gene matches. The CDR3: CSALTSYEQYF. CDR3 sequence (DNA): TGCAGTGCTTTGACTAGCTATGAGCAGTACTTC.

At least ten counts were recorded for this clonotype. V usage is TRBV28 and J usage is TRBJ2-3; TRBD2 agrees at 8 bases. Germline values: CDR1 MDHEN, CDR2 SYDVKM. V gave up 6 bases and J gave up 5 bases; unmatched junction bases: 16. The CDR3 has 17 amino acids. The CDR3, as DNA: TGTGCCAGCAGAATTAATAGGGCTAGCGGGTGGGAAGATACGCAGTATTTT. This encodes CASRINRASGWEDTQYF.

This clonotype has just a few counts. The CDR3 reads CASSMRVAGDAINEQFF. In DNA form, the CDR3 reads TGTGCCAGTAGTATGAGGGTAGCGGGAGACGCTATCAATGAGCAGTTCTTC. The chain links TRBV19 to TRBJ2-1; 9 bases map to TRBD2. Germline V lookup: CDR1 LNHDA, CDR2 SQIVND (reference sequence). CDR3 length: 17 residues. V was clipped by 3 bases and J by 6 bases; unmatched bases: 12.

Comments on this clonotype: One junction end disagrees with the germline gene, perhaps due to a read error. The genes are TRBV20-1 and TRBJ2-1; D unclear. This CDR3 has 12 residues. Germline V gene sequence: CDR1 DFQATT, CDR2 SNEGSKA (reference sequence). Here the CDR3 reads CSAATTVMHPLF. As DNA, the CDR3 is TGCAGTGCCGCTACGACTGTTATGCATCCGCTCTTC.

V usage is TRBV12-3 or TRBV12-4 and J usage is TRBJ2-7; 9 positions agree with TRBD2. This CDR3 spans 16 amino acids. The trim removed 6 bases at V and 4 bases at J, leaving 13 bases unmatched. The CDR3 spells CASSPTSGHPIYEQYF. The CDR3 nucleotides are TGTGCCAGCAGCCCAACTAGCGGGCACCCCATATACGAGCAGTACTTC.

This clonotype has a count of ten or more. V usage is TRBV21-1 and J usage is TRBJ1-5. TRBV21-1 is assigned pseudogene status. This CDR3 region has 18 residues. CDR3 region: CASSKKKRRTGTNQPQHF. The CDR3 DNA reads as TGTGCCAGCAGCAAAAAAAAGAGAAGGACGGGGACTAATCAGCCCCAGCATTTT.

This chain links TRBV5-1 with TRBJ2-7, with D possibly TRBD2 on 6 matching bases. CDR3 length: 14 amino acids. Germline V gene data show CDR1 as SGHRS and CDR2 as YFSETQ. With 4 bases removed from V and 7 bases from J, the gap between germline ends came to 18 bases. The DNA for the CDR3 is TGCGCCAGCAGCCTGGCCGGGGGTTCAGAGGAGCAGTACTTC. It codes for CASSLAGGSEEQYF.

This clonotype was seen only a few times. CDR3 nucleotide sequence: TGCAGTGCTAGACGGCCAGGGTCTGGTCAGCCCCAGCATTTT. It translates to CSARRPGSGQPQHF. The chain links TRBV20-1 to TRBJ1-5; D may be TRBD1 (5 bases). Between the trimmed V and J ends, which lost 2 bases and 6 bases, there was a span of 14 bases. This CDR3 is 14 amino acids long. Per the germline V gene, CDR1 is DFQATT and CDR2 is SNEGSKA (reference sequence).

In its sample, this clonotype was seen many times. The chain has TRBV19 and TRBJ2-1, with 8 bases identical to TRBD2. CDR3 length: 18 residues. After removal of 3 bases from V and 5 bases from J, the junction contained 15 bases not matched to a gene. CDR1 and CDR2 (germline): LNHDA, SQIVND (reference sequence). The CDR3 is CASSIRVPGSGSDNEQFF. CDR3 bases: TGTGCCAGTAGTATTCGGGTACCGGGAAGCGGGAGCGACAATGAGCAGTTCTTC. Together with reference TRBV19 and TRBJ2-1, the CDR3 gives the full variable domain: DGGITQSPKYLFRKEGQNVTLSCEQNLNHDAMYWYRQDPGQGLRLIYYSQIVNDFQKGDIAEGYSVSREKKESFPLTVTSAQKNPTAFYLCASSIRVPGSGSDNEQFFGPGTRLTVL.

The V call is TRBV11-2, the J call TRBJ2-1; 7 bases line up with TRBD2. CDR3 size: 15 residues. CDR1 and CDR2 (germline): SGHAT, FQNNGV. V was clipped by 5 bases and J by 6 bases; unmatched bases: 10. CDR3 nucleotide sequence: TGTGCCAGCAGCCCAGGCGGGAGTTGGGTCAATGAGCAGTTCTTC. This sequence encodes CASSPGGSWVNEQFF.

This clonotype was detected ten times or more. This chain links TRBV29-1 with TRBJ2-1; D may be TRBD2 (6 bases). Germline-derived CDR1 and CDR2 are SQVTM and ANQGSEA. Trimming cost V 2 bases and J 0 bases, with 8 bases left between them. The CDR3 spans 14 residues. The CDR3 protein is CSVERGISYNEQFF. The CDR3 coding sequence is TGCAGCGTTGAACGCGGGATCTCCTACAATGAGCAGTTCTTC.

This clonotype has a count of ten or more. The J gene is TRBJ2-7, the V gene TRBV12-3 or TRBV12-4, with a weak D call TRBD1 (6 bases). V was shortened by 6 bases and J by 6 bases, with 21 bases between the two germline ends. This CDR3 spans 15 amino acids. The CDR3 DNA reads TGTGCCAGCAGCCGTGTGGCGACAGGTTACTTCGAGCAGTACTTC. Residues: CASSRVATGYFEQYF.

The sample holds many counts of this clonotype. The genes are TRBV24-1 and TRBJ2-3; D call uncertain. Trimming took off 5 bases at V and 8 bases at J, with 10 bases between the two ends. Looked up from germline, CDR1 is KGHDR and CDR2 is SFDVKD. The CDR3 covers 12 residues. CDR3 region: CATSGHFGTQYF. The CDR3 nucleotides read TGTGCCACCAGTGGGCATTTCGGTACGCAGTATTTT.

V and J are TRBV5-1 and TRBJ1-2; perhaps TRBD1 as D (6 bases). In germline, CDR1 is SGHRS, CDR2 YFSETQ. This CDR3 has 16 residues. Trimming removed 6 bases at V and 8 bases at J, with 26 bases between. CDR3 residues: CASTATGDGGLGGYTF. CDR3 nucleotide sequence: TGCGCCAGCACCGCGACAGGAGATGGGGGGCTAGGCGGCTACACCTTC.

In its sample, this clonotype was seen many times. The rearrangement uses TRBV6-1 and TRBJ2-1; weak D call: TRBD2 (6 bases). Germline CDR1 reads MNHNS; CDR2 reads SASEGT. This CDR3 is 13 amino acids long. The germline V and J ends were trimmed by 6 bases and 4 bases, with 10 bases remaining between them. Written as DNA, the CDR3 is TGTGCCAGCAGGCCCGGGAGTTACAATGAGCAGTTCTTC. This codes for CASRPGSYNEQFF.

This clonotype was seen many times. CDR3 coding DNA: TGCAGCGTTGAAACCCTAGCGGGAGGATCGTACACCGGGGAGCTGTTTTTT. The encoded protein is CSVETLAGGSYTGELFF. The chain links TRBV29-1 to TRBJ2-2; 11 bases agree with TRBD2. V lost 2 bases and J lost 3; bases outside the gene matches: 8. CDR1 is SQVTM and CDR2 is ANQGSEA in the germline V gene. The CDR3 is 17 residues long.

This clonotype was found a few times. The chain links TRBV7-2 to TRBJ2-2; 8 bases are shared with TRBD2. Looked up from germline, CDR1 is SGHTA and CDR2 is FQGNSA. V gave up 1 base and J gave up 2 bases; unmatched junction bases: 6. CDR3 length equals 17 residues. The DNA for the CDR3 is TGTGCCAGCAGCTTAGTTCCTAGCGGGTCAAACACCGGGGAGCTGTTTTTT. It encodes CASSLVPSGSNTGELFF.

This clonotype has a count of ten or more. The J gene is TRBJ2-5, the V gene TRBV29-1; D unresolved. This CDR3 comprises 11 residues. Between the trimmed V and J ends, which lost 3 bases and 5 bases, there was a span of 7 bases. Germline V gene lookup returns CDR1 SQVTM and CDR2 ANQGSEA. In DNA form, the CDR3 reads TGCAGCGTTGAGATTTCCGAGACCCAGTACTTC. Encoded protein: CSVEISETQYF.

The rearrangement uses TRBV20-1 and TRBJ2-7; maybe TRBD1 (6 bases). The V and J ends lost 3 bases and 4 bases respectively, with 16 bases between them. There are 14 residues in the CDR3. Germline V gene data show CDR1 as DFQATT and CDR2 as SNEGSKA (reference sequence). CDR3 coding DNA: TGCAGTGCTAGGGAAACCGGGACACAGTACGAGCAGTACTTC. Amino acid sequence: CSARETGTQYEQYF.

This clonotype was counted only a few times. The chain is built from TRBV6-2 or TRBV6-3 and TRBJ2-1, with TRBD1 matching 10 bases. V dropped 7 bases and J dropped 7; count of bases not matched to a gene: 7. This CDR3 spans 14 amino acids. Germline CDR1 and CDR2: MNHEY and SVGEGT. The CDR3 reads CASTDRGGLNEQFF. Written as DNA, the CDR3 is TGTGCCAGCACGGACAGGGGGGGTTTGAATGAGCAGTTCTTC.

The chain has TRBV20-1 and TRBJ2-3; TRBD1 matches at 8 bases. CDR1 and CDR2 (germline): DFQATT, SNEGSKA (reference sequence). The V gene end was trimmed by 3 bases and the J gene end by 4 bases; junction bases not matched to a gene: 6. This CDR3 region has 14 residues. CDR3 in DNA: TGCAGTGCTAGTTCGGACAGGGTACCAGATACGCAGTATTTT. This gives the protein CSASSDRVPDTQYF.

At least ten counts were recorded for this clonotype. The chain has TRBV7-9 and TRBJ2-7; D possibly corresponds to TRBD1 (6 bases). Per germline, CDR1 SEHNR and CDR2 FQNEAQ (reference sequence). The CDR3 extends over 14 amino acids. V was clipped by 5 bases and J by 2 bases, with 13 bases between them. CDR3 DNA sequence: TGTGCCAGCAGCAAACCGGGACAAGCCTACGAGCAGTACTTC. Its protein is CASSKPGQAYEQYF. Drawing the rest from reference TRBV7-9 and TRBJ2-7, the complete variable domain is DTGVSQNPRHKITKRGQNVTFRCDPISEHNRLYWYRQTLGQGPEFLTYFQNEAQLEKSRLLSDRFSAERPKGSFSTLEIQRTEQGDSAMYLCASSKPGQAYEQYFGPGTRLTVT.

V is TRBV20-1 and J is TRBJ2-1; TRBD2 agrees at 14 bases. Trimming took 3 bases from V and 4 from J; bases not matched to a gene: 8. Germline values: CDR1 DFQATT, CDR2 SNEGSKA (reference sequence). CDR3 length equals 17 residues. CDR3 nucleotide sequence: TGCAGTGCTAGTCCGACTAGCGGGAGGGAGGGGTACAATGAGCAGTTCTTC. It codes for CSASPTSGREGYNEQFF.

This clonotype was counted between two and nine times. J is TRBJ1-1 and V is TRBV3-1; D is unresolved. The CDR3 spans 13 residues. Germline loops: CDR1 LGHDT, CDR2 YNNKEL (reference sequence). V shed 1 base and J shed 5 bases, with 8 bases lying between them. The CDR3 reads CASSQGLSTEAFF. CDR3 in DNA: TGTGCCAGCAGCCAAGGTCTTAGTACTGAAGCTTTCTTT.

This clonotype occurred many times. This chain connects TRBV5-1 to TRBJ2-1, with 9 nucleotides matching TRBD2. Germline assignment: CDR1 SGHRS and CDR2 YFSETQ. With 2 bases clipped from V and 8 bases from J, the junction kept 20 bases outside the gene matches. The CDR3 is 19 amino acids. The CDR3 DNA follows: TGCGCCAGCAGCTTTAGCGGGAGCTCCCCTCCCCCCTCACGGGATGAGCAGTTCTTC. This codes for CASSFSGSSPPPSRDEQFF. Filled out from reference TRBV5-1 and TRBJ2-1, the complete variable domain reads KAGVTQTPRYLIKTRGQQVTLSCSPISGHRSVSWYQQTPGQGLQFLFEYFSETQRNKGNFPGRFSGRQFSNSRSEMNVSTLELGDSALYLCASSFSGSSPPPSRDEQFFGPGTRLTVL.

This clonotype was observed at least ten times. This rearrangement joins TRBV28 to TRBJ1-1, with D unclear. This CDR3 has 13 residues. Germline V CDR1 and CDR2: MDHEN, SYDVKM. V lost 3 bases and J 3 bases, leaving 8 bases between the germline ends. The CDR3 DNA reads as TGTGCCAGCAGTTTTTCGTCGGACACTGAAGCTTTCTTT. This codes for CASSFSSDTEAFF. Drawing the rest from reference TRBV28 and TRBJ1-1, the complete variable domain is DVKVTQSSRYLVKRTGEKVFLECVQDMDHENMFWYRQDPGLGLRLIYFSYDVKMKEKGDIPEGYSVSREKKERFSLILESASTNQTSMYLCASSFSSDTEAFFGQGTRLTVV.

This clonotype was seen at least ten times. The genes are TRBV20-1 and TRBJ2-7; 8 bases match TRBD1. Trimming cost V 4 bases and J 1 base; bases outside gene matches: 3. The germline gives CDR1 DFQATT, CDR2 SNEGSKA (reference sequence). This CDR3 is built from 13 residues. The CDR3 region is CSATWDRSYEQYF. CDR3 nucleotide sequence: TGCAGTGCTACTTGGGACAGGTCCTACGAGCAGTACTTC.

This clonotype has at least ten counts. The chain employs TRBV6-1 and TRBJ2-7; TRBD2 matches 9 bases. V lost 8 bases to trimming and J lost 0 bases; unmatched junction nucleotides: 5. CDR1 MNHNS and CDR2 SASEGT come from the germline V gene. This CDR3 comprises 14 residues. CDR3 coding DNA: TGTGCCAGCCAACTAGCGGGTAGCTCCTACGAGCAGTACTTC. Protein: CASQLAGSSYEQYF.